This T cell receptor beta chain stems from a study of cytomegalovirus exposure and HLA in healthy donors. Study context: The same platform used for the 600 to 750 first-cohort repertoires was also used for the 120 or so validation repertoires, as a later analysis reported. Study conclusions and caveats: First-cohort TCR clusters tended to co-occur in the 90 to 150 validation repertoires, a later analysis found. Under in vitro conditions, a few CMV-associated chains were confirmed as specific for CMV antigens. Listed as cytomegalovirus-associated were 170 or so TCR beta chains.

The table came from immunoSEQ multiplex PCR; TCRdb's copy has only in-frame clones and leaves some out. There are about 71,000 clones in the sample; around 96% occur only once, and about 1.4% lies in the top ten. Regarding this clone: Its antigen is still unknown.

This CDR3 comprises 12 residues. Germline CDR1 reads MNHNS; CDR2 reads SASEGT. The V and J ends lost 5 bases and 5 bases respectively, with 6 bases between them. The sequence was obtained from a man in his late teens or twenties in good health and CMV-seropositive. The chain is built from TRBV6-1 and TRBJ2-2; D possibly corresponds to TRBD2 (5 bases). The sequenced sample consisted of PBMCs. This chain's CDR3 is CASSTGTGELFF. The CDR3 region has the DNA TGTGCCAGCAGTACGGGAACCGGGGAGCTGTTTTTT.